This note documents a single TCR beta chain sequence. This sample stems from a study of technical replicates of blood from a few donors. Germline CDR1 is SQVTM and CDR2 is ANQGSEA. This CDR3 has 12 residues. V was trimmed by 5 bases and J by 6 bases, leaving 13 bases between them. Method: immunoSEQ multiplex PCR; TCRdb's copy keeps in-frame clones and lacks some. This sample has around 70,000 clones, with approximately 95% found just once. The chain joins TRBV29-1 to TRBJ1-2, with TRBD1 as a possible D gene (5 bases). The specimen sequenced was T cells isolated from PBMCs. This receptor was obtained from a human donor in good health. DNA of the CDR3: TGCAGCGTTCCCTTTGGGGGGAATGGCTACACCTTC. It is translated as CSVPFGGNGYTF. Variable domain in full (rest from reference TRBV29-1 and TRBJ1-2): SAVISQKPSRDICQRGTSLTIQCQVDSQVTMMFWYRQQPGQSLTLIATANQGSEATYESGFVIDKFPISRPNLTFSTLTVSNMSPEDSSIYLCSVPFGGNGYTFGSGTRLTVV.